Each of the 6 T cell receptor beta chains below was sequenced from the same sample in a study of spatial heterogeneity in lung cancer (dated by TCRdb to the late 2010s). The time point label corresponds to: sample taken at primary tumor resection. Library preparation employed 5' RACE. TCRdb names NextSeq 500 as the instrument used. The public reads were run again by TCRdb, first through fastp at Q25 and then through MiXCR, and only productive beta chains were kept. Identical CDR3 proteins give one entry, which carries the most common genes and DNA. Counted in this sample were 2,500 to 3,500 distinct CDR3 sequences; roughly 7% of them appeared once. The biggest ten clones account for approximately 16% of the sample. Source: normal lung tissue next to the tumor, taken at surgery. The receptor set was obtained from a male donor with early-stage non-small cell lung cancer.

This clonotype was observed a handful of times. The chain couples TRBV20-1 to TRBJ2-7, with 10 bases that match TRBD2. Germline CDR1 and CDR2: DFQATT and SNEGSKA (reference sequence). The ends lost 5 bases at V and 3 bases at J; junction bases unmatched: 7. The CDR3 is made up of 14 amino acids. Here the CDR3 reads CSADTGLASYEQYF. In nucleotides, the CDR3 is TGCAGTGCTGATACGGGACTAGCGAGCTACGAGCAGTACTTC.

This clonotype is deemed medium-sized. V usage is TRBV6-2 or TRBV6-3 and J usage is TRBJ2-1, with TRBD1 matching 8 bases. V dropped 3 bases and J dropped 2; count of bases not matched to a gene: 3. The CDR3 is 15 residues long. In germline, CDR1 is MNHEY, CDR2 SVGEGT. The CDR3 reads CASSYRTGTYNEQFF. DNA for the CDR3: TGTGCCAGCAGTTATAGGACAGGGACCTACAATGAGCAGTTCTTC.

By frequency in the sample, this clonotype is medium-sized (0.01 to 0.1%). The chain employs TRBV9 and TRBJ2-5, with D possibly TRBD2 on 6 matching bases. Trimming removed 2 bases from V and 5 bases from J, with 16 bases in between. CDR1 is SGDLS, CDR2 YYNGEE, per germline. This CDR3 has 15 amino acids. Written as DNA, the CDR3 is TGTGCCAGCAGCGTGTCCAGCGGGCATCGGGAGACCCAGTACTTC. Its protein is CASSVSSGHRETQYF.

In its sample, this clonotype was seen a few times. In nucleotides, the CDR3 is TGTGCCAGCAGCCAAGATAGGCGGTCCTACAATGAGCAGTTCTTC. This encodes CASSQDRRSYNEQFF. The rearrangement uses TRBV14 and TRBJ2-1; the D is unclear. Trimming stripped 0 bases from V and 1 base from J, with 7 bases between. The CDR3 is 15 amino acids. CDR1 and CDR2 from the germline V gene are SGHDN and FVKESK.

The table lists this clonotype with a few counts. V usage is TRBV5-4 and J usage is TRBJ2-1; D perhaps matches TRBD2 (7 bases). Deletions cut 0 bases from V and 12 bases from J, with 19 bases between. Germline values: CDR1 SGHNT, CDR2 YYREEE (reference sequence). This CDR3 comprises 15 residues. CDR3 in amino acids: CASSLGAGAPQGQFF. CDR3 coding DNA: TGTGCCAGCAGCTTGGGGGCGGGGGCCCCACAGGGGCAGTTCTTC.

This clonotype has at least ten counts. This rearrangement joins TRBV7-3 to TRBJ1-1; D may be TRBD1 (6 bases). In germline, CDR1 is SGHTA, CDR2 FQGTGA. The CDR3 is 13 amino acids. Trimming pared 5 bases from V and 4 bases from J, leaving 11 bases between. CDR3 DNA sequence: TGTGCCAGCAGCGGACAACAGGGCACTGAAGCTTTCTTT. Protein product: CASSGQQGTEAFF.